The T cell receptor beta chain described here comes from a study of blood T cell repertoires in COVID-19. For the study at large: The samples span acute and convalescent COVID-19 from the United States, Italy and Spain. The analysed material was cDNA or gDNA that came from T cells, B-cell-depleted T cells, or PBMCs.

CDR3 size: 11 residues. CDR1 SEHNR and CDR2 FQNEAQ come from the germline V gene (reference sequence). Profiling relied on immunoSEQ multiplex PCR, and the TCRdb table lists in-frame clones only, not all of them. The sample contains 30,000 to 35,000 clones, around 84% of which appear only once. Sample: peripheral blood. The V and J genes are TRBV7-9 and TRBJ1-1, with D maybe TRBD1 (5 bases). The TCR was taken from a human donor with acute or convalescent COVID-19. The donor label of this sample is uncertain. This CDR3 reads CATRVNTEAFF. The CDR3 DNA reads TGTGCTACCAGGGTGAACACTGAAGCTTTCTTT.